A single T cell receptor (beta chain) is shown here with its context. The antigen is unknown. This entry belongs to a study of cytomegalovirus exposure and HLA in healthy donors. Study context: There were under 130 million unique TCR beta sequences, drawn from roughly 200 million T cells, in an earlier analysis.

PCR was performed using 60 Vbeta and 13 Jbeta primers. The data were produced by immunoSEQ multiplex PCR, yet TCRdb's version contains in-frame clones alone and is incomplete. The sample includes 100,000 to 150,000 clones, 70% to 80% seen only once; the top ten take around 2%. Study-wide findings and caveats: Reported findings show TCR beta sequences accurately forecast HLA-A and HLA-B alleles in most subjects. HLA alleles showed associations with fewer than 20,000 TCR beta sequences in a later analysis, at a 0.05 false discovery rate.

V was clipped by 6 bases and J by 4 bases, with 12 bases between them. The CDR3 is 13 amino acids. Germline V gives CDR1 MNHEY, CDR2 SVGAGI. This rearrangement joins TRBV6-5 to TRBJ2-5; possibly TRBD2 for D (5 bases). The sequenced sample was PBMCs. This TCR came from a woman between 45 and 65 years old in good health and CMV-seronegative. CDR3 coding DNA: TGTGCCAGCAGCCCCCTAGGAGGAGAGACCCAGTACTTC. Protein sequence: CASSPLGGETQYF.